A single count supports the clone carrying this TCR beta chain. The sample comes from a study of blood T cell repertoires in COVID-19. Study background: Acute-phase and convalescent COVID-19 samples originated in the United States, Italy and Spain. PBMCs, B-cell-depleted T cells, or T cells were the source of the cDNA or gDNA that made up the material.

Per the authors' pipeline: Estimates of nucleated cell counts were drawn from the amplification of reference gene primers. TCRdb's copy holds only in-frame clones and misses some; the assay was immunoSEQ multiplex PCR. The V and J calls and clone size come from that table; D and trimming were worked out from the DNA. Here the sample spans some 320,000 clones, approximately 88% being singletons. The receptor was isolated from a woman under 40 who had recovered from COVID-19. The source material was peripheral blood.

The CDR3 DNA reads as TGTGCCAGCTCACCCGTCCGCCATCCTTCGGACGAGCAGTACTTC. Protein: CASSPVRHPSDEQYF. The chain uses TRBV18 and TRBJ2-7; D is unresolved. The V end lost 3 bases, the J end lost 5 bases, and 17 bases lay between the germline ends. The germline gives CDR1 KGHSH, CDR2 LQKENI. This CDR3 spans 15 amino acids.